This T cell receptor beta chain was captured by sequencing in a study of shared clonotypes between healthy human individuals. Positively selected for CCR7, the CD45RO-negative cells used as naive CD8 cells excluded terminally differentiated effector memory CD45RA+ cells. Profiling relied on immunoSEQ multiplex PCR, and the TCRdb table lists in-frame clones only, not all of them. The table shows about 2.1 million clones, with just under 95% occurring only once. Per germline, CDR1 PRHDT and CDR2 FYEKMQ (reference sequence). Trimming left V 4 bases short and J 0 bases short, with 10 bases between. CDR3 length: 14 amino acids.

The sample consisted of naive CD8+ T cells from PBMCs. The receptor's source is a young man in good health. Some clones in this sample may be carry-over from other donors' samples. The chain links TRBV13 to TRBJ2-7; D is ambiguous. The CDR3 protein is CASSSRESSYEQYF. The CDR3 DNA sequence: TGTGCCAGCAGCTCCCGTGAGAGCTCCTACGAGCAGTACTTC.